A selection of T cell receptor beta chains follows, all from one sample in a study of blood T cell repertoires in COVID-19. Profiling relied on immunoSEQ multiplex PCR, and the TCRdb table lists in-frame clones only, not all of them. The table shows under 200,000 clones, with about 88% occurring only once. The specimen sequenced was peripheral blood. All receptors come from a woman of 80 years or more in a cohort sampled during active or convalescent COVID-19. CDR3s include the opening cysteine and the closing phenylalanine or tryptophan. The D gene is left open where the match is weak. Clone size is shown for a subset of rows, as once, few, many or a class of expanded clone.

j_call: TRBJ2-2; v_call: TRBV15; d_call: .; clone_size: .; cdr3_nt: TGTGCCACCAGCCAACCCGATGACAGGACCGGGGAGCTGTTTTTT; cdr3_aa: CATSQPDDRTGELFF
j_call: TRBJ1-5; v_call: TRBV28; d_call: .; clone_size: .; cdr3_nt: TGTGCCTGTAGGGGGGGGTCATGGCAGCCCCAGCATTTT; cdr3_aa: CACRGGSWQPQHF
j_call: TRBJ2-5; v_call: TRBV10-1; d_call: TRBD1; clone_size: few; cdr3_nt: TGCGCCAGCAGTCTTGACCAGGGGGCGAGGGAGACCCAGTACTTC; cdr3_aa: CASSLDQGARETQYF
j_call: TRBJ1-2; v_call: TRBV6-5; d_call: TRBD1; clone_size: .; cdr3_nt: TGTGCCAGCAGTTCAAGGACAGGGGCGAACTATGGCTACACCTTC; cdr3_aa: CASSSRTGANYGYTF
j_call: TRBJ1-3; v_call: TRBV10-3; d_call: .; clone_size: once; cdr3_nt: TGTGCCATCAATGGGGGGAATGGAAACACCATATATTTT; cdr3_aa: CAINGGNGNTIYF
j_call: TRBJ1-1; v_call: TRBV18; d_call: TRBD1; clone_size: .; cdr3_nt: TGTGCCAGCTCACTAGGACAGGGGGGAATGAACACTGAAGCTTTCTTT; cdr3_aa: CASSLGQGGMNTEAFF
j_call: TRBJ1-1; v_call: TRBV5-6; d_call: TRBD1; clone_size: .; cdr3_nt: TGTGCCAGCAGCTTGGAGACAGGGCGAGAAGCTTTCTTT; cdr3_aa: CASSLETGREAFF
j_call: TRBJ1-6; v_call: TRBV18; d_call: TRBD1; clone_size: .; cdr3_nt: TGTGCCAGCTCCCCGCCAGGGGGCATCAATTCACCCCTCCACTTT; cdr3_aa: CASSPPGGINSPLHF
j_call: TRBJ2-5; v_call: TRBV4-1; d_call: TRBD1; clone_size: .; cdr3_nt: TGCGCCAGCAGCCAGCGAGGGACAGGGAGGAGTCAAGAGACCCAGTACTTC; cdr3_aa: CASSQRGTGRSQETQYF
j_call: TRBJ1-5; v_call: TRBV2; d_call: .; clone_size: .; cdr3_nt: TGTGCCAGCAGTGAACAGATGGGCCTGAGCAATCAGCCCCAGCATTTT; cdr3_aa: CASSEQMGLSNQPQHF